This paragraph reports one TCR beta chain. Its antigen is currently unknown. Using its own MiXCR run on the 5' RACE reads, TCRdb lists one record per CDR3 protein. The sample gives around 370,000 distinct CDR3 sequences, roughly 9% of which show up once; around 8.6% is in the top ten. The entry originates in a study of identical twins. Findings and limits, study-wide: The models gave estimates that fell short of the out-of-frame TCR alpha sharing seen in monozygotic twins. There were fewer insertions in abundant cord blood beta clonotypes, but memory repertoires showed no such pattern.

Trimming shortened V by 6 bases and J by 4 bases, and 12 bases separated the two germline ends. Germline V gene lookup returns CDR1 DFQATT and CDR2 SNEGSKA (reference sequence). The CDR3 runs 12 residues. V and J are TRBV20-1 and TRBJ2-5, with D possibly matching TRBD2 (5 bases). This sequence was found in a woman aged 45-60 years in good health. What was sequenced was naive T cells sorted from blood. CDR3 protein: CSARRLVETQYF. In nucleotides, the CDR3 is TGCAGTGCCCGGAGGTTGGTAGAGACCCAGTACTTC.